The next 20 T cell receptor beta chains were all read from a single sample in a study of beta chain features in type 1 diabetes (dated by TCRdb to between 2017 and 2018). The library came from the immunoSEQ multiplex PCR assay. The High Capacity cDNA Reverse Transcription Kit was used to reverse transcribe all of the isolated RNA, meaning that expressed TCRB transcripts were what got sequenced. In its TCRdb copy, this immuneACCESS table keeps in-frame sequences only and misses some clones. Where compared with another copy, unresolved V genes explain less than half of these, and the others have no known cause. The sample records about 620,000 clones, around a sixth of which are singletons. The leading ten clones occupy 0.09% to 0.095% of the sample. Sequenced material: naive CD4+ T cells from blood. In the paper's terms, the cell subset or site label means: true naive CD4+ T cells. All receptors derive from a man younger than 35 in good health.

This clone has more than one count but fewer than ten. The chain has TRBV15 and TRBJ2-7; 9 positions agree with TRBD2. This CDR3 has 15 residues. Trimming took 5 bases from V and 6 from J; bases not matched to a gene: 11. The germline CDR1 and CDR2 sequences are LNHNV and YYDKDF (reference sequence). CDR3 in DNA: TGTGCCACCAGCTCACAGGGACTAGCAGTCGGCGAGCAGTACTTC. Its translation: CATSSQGLAVGEQYF.

This clone was recorded a few times. This chain links TRBV19 with TRBJ1-1; unclear D gene. Germline V gene lookup returns CDR1 LNHDA and CDR2 SQIVND (reference sequence). Trimming removed 6 bases from V and 4 bases from J, with 6 bases in between. CDR3 size: 11 residues. The CDR3 nucleotides are TGTGCCAGTAGAGGGTTCACTGAAGCTTTCTTT. It is translated as CASRGFTEAFF.

The chain is built from TRBV25-1 and TRBJ2-2; 10 nucleotides match TRBD1. Germline V lookup: CDR1 MGHDK, CDR2 SYGVNS. This CDR3 is built from 18 residues. V lost 1 base to trimming and J lost 4 bases; unmatched junction nucleotides: 9. Written as DNA, the CDR3 is TGTGCCAGCAGTGAATCGGGGTGGGACAGGGGTGGCACCGGGGAGCTGTTTTTT. Its protein is CASSESGWDRGGTGELFF.

V gene TRBV10-3 combines with J gene TRBJ2-3, with D maybe TRBD1 (6 bases). CDR1 ENHRY and CDR2 SYGVKD come from the germline V gene. The CDR3 consists of 13 residues. V gave up 5 bases and J gave up 6 bases, with 12 bases separating them. CDR3 sequence: CAISITGLDTQYF. The CDR3 DNA reads as TGTGCCATCAGTATCACAGGGCTCGATACGCAGTATTTT.

The chain has TRBV6-5 and TRBJ2-7, with D unresolved. This CDR3 has 15 residues. From germline, CDR1 is MNHEY and CDR2 SVGAGI. V was pared by 0 bases and J by 3 bases, with 12 bases between. The CDR3 region has the DNA TGTGCCAGCAGTTACTCGTATAGTTCCGGCTACGAGCAGTACTTC. As protein: CASSYSYSSGYEQYF.

This clone appeared a few times. Written as DNA, the CDR3 is TGTGCCAGCAGTCCTACTAGGATGACCTACAATGAGCAGTTCTTC. Translated: CASSPTRMTYNEQFF. This chain joins TRBV6-6 and TRBJ2-1; the D gene is possibly TRBD2 (5 bases). The CDR3 runs to 15 residues. Germline lookup yields CDR1 MNHNY and CDR2 SVGAGI (reference sequence). Trimming pared 5 bases from V and 2 bases from J, leaving 13 bases between.

This chain links TRBV15 with TRBJ1-2; D might be TRBD1 (5 bases). From germline, CDR1 is LNHNV and CDR2 YYDKDF (reference sequence). This CDR3 comprises 15 residues. The V gene lost 3 bases and the J gene lost 4 bases, with 15 bases spanning the gap. CDR3 in amino acids: CATSRDGGVGYGYTF. CDR3 coding DNA: TGTGCCACCAGCAGGGACGGGGGGGTCGGCTATGGCTACACCTTC.

V and J are TRBV25-1 and TRBJ2-2; D might be TRBD1 (6 bases). V lost 2 bases and J lost 4, with 11 bases in between. The CDR3 is made up of 15 amino acids. The V gene's germline CDR1 is MGHDK and CDR2 SYGVNS. The CDR3, as DNA: TGTGCCAGCAGTGAACCGGGACACCTCACCGGGGAGCTGTTTTTT. Residues: CASSEPGHLTGELFF. Combining the CDR3 with reference TRBV25-1 and TRBJ2-2 gives the whole variable domain EADIYQTPRYLVIGTGKKITLECSQTMGHDKMYWYQQDPGMELHLIHYSYGVNSTEKGDLSSESTVSRIRTEHFPLTLESARPSHTSQYLCASSEPGHLTGELFFGEGSRLTVL.

This clone was detected only a few times. This rearrangement joins TRBV7-9 to TRBJ1-2; no clear D. The CDR3 is 13 amino acids. V dropped 6 bases and J dropped 4 bases, with 12 bases sitting between them. The V gene's germline CDR1 is SEHNR and CDR2 FQNEAQ (reference sequence). CDR3 DNA sequence: TGTGCCAGCAGTATCGACAATTTCTATGGCTACACCTTC. Protein sequence: CASSIDNFYGYTF.

The sample holds a few counts of this clone. V and J are TRBV5-1 and TRBJ2-1, with TRBD1 matching 10 bases. V lost 5 bases to trimming and J lost 6 bases; unmatched junction nucleotides: 5. The CDR3 loop spans 14 amino acids. CDR1 is SGHRS and CDR2 is YFSETQ in the germline V gene. DNA of the CDR3: TGCGCCAGCAGGGGGACAGGGGAGAGCAATGAGCAGTTCTTC. Protein product: CASRGTGESNEQFF.

A few counts support this clone. For the CDR3, the DNA is TGCGCCAGTAGGGCAGGGACTAATGAAAAACTGTTTTTT. It specifies CASRAGTNEKLFF. J is TRBJ1-4 and V is TRBV5-1; tentative D call: TRBD1 (5 bases). CDR3 length equals 13 residues. Trimming cost V 8 bases and J 2 bases, with 10 bases left between them. The germline gives CDR1 SGHRS, CDR2 YFSETQ.

This chain links TRBV29-1 with TRBJ1-1; no firm D call. Germline CDR1 reads SQVTM; CDR2 reads ANQGSEA. The CDR3 contains 12 residues. Deletions cut 5 bases from V and 4 bases from J, with 11 bases between. The CDR3 loop reads CSVFHGVTEAFF. CDR3 sequence (DNA): TGCAGCGTTTTTCACGGGGTCACTGAAGCTTTCTTT.

The rearrangement joins TRBV29-1 to TRBJ1-1; D is uncertain. Germline CDR1 SQVTM, CDR2 ANQGSEA. V lost 8 bases and J lost 5, with 24 bases in between. The CDR3 is 15 residues long. The CDR3 reads CSLRIGLAGNTEAFF. Written as DNA, the CDR3 is TGCAGCCTCAGAATAGGTCTTGCGGGAAATACTGAAGCTTTCTTT.

The genes are TRBV7-2 and TRBJ2-3; D gene uncertain. Germline assignment: CDR1 SGHTA and CDR2 FQGNSA. Trimming cost V 1 base and J 10 bases, with 6 bases left between them. CDR3 size: 11 residues. The CDR3 reads CASSLVGSQYF. CDR3 coding DNA: TGTGCCAGCAGCTTAGTTGGGTCGCAGTATTTT.

There are a few counts of this clone. The chain couples TRBV7-2 to TRBJ2-2; D gene unclear. The CDR3 is 13 residues long. The germline V gene encodes CDR1 SGHTA and CDR2 FQGNSA. V lost 3 bases and J lost 3, with 5 bases in between. The CDR3 bases are TGTGCCAGCAGCTTTTTCCACACCGGGGAGCTGTTTTTT. Protein sequence: CASSFFHTGELFF.

This clone was seen a handful of times. The rearrangement joins TRBV7-2 to TRBJ2-1; D gene uncertain. CDR3 size: 15 residues. CDR1 and CDR2 (germline): SGHTA, FQGNSA. The V gene lost 4 bases and the J gene lost 15 bases, with 25 bases spanning the gap. CDR3 sequence: CASSSHAPSGPRLFF. The DNA of the CDR3 is TGTGCCAGCAGCTCCCACGCACCGTCAGGCCCCCGTCTGTTCTTC.

This clone was counted between two and nine times. The chain couples TRBV29-1 to TRBJ2-3; 9 nucleotides match TRBD1. CDR1 is SQVTM, CDR2 ANQGSEA, per germline. The CDR3 has 13 amino acids. J was trimmed by 4 bases and V by 8 bases; bases with no gene match: 7. The CDR3 DNA follows: TGCAGCACCAAAACAGGGGGCGCAGATACGCAGTATTTT. Amino acids: CSTKTGGADTQYF.

This clone has a handful of counts. Other DNA sequences in the same sample also yield this CDR3. The genes are TRBV9 and TRBJ1-5; no definite D call. Looked up from germline, CDR1 is SGDLS and CDR2 is YYNGEE. V lost 2 bases and J lost 3, with 9 bases in between. The CDR3 runs 14 residues. The CDR3, as DNA: TGTGCCAGCAGCGTCTCGGGGTCCAATCAGCCCCAGCATTTT. Protein product: CASSVSGSNQPQHF.

This chain links TRBV2 with TRBJ1-2, with unresolved D. Trimming stripped 6 bases from V and 5 bases from J, with 10 bases between. Germline V gives CDR1 SNHLY, CDR2 FYNNEI. This CDR3 has 12 residues. The CDR3 DNA reads as TGTGCCAGCAGCCCGGACGGTTATGGCTACACCTTC. It specifies CASSPDGYGYTF.

Here the CDR3 reads CASFNNMNTEAFF. As DNA, the CDR3 is TGTGCCAGCTTCAACAACATGAACACTGAAGCTTTCTTT. This chain links TRBV27 with TRBJ1-1; D gene ambiguous. This CDR3 contains 13 residues. Germline CDR1 MNHEY, CDR2 SMNVEV (reference sequence). The ends were cut back, 8 bases at V and 0 bases at J, with 10 bases in the middle.